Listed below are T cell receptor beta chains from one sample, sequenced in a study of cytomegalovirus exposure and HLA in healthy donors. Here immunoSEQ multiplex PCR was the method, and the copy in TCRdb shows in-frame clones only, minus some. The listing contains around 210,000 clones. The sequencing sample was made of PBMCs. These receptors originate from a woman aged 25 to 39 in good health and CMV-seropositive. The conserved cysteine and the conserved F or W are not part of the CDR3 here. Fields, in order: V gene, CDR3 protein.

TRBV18	ASSPSQSYSYEQY
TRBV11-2	ASSLSPGSGETQY
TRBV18	ASSPLGGGGTDTQY
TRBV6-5	ASSYSTGGYGYT
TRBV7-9	ASSSDPGLAGAETQY
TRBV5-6	ASSPRQGWKAEAF
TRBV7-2	ASSLDSTGAAYEQY
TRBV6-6	ASTTSDRTYEQY
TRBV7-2	ASSQTEGSEQY
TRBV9	ASSVGGGRSYEQY
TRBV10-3	AISETGVGDTQY
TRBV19	ASSVLQGVATNEKLF
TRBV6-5	ASSYSTSGSYEQY
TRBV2	ATKRELADTQY
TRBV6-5	ASRVGANSGYT
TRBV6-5	ASSPNRGGSYGYT
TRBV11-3	ASSFPDTGELF
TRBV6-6	ASSSGELF
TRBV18	ASSPFSGTEGEAF
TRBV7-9	ASSFATGGRNEQF
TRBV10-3	AISEKQGQLWEQY
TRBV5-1	ASSLLQGSNEKLF
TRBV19	ASSTYRDLTETQY
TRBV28	ASRKPSPNYEQY
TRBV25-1	ASSELGQGTGNTIY
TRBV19	ASSTAGRGYGYT